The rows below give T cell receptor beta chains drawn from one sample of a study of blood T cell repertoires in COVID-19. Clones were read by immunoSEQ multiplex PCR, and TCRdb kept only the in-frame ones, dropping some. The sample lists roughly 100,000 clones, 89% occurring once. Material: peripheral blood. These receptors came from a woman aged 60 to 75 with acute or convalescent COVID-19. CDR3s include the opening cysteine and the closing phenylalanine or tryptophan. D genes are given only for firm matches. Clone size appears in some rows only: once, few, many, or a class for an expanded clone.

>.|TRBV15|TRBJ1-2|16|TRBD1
CATSRGTGTANYGYTF
TGTGCCACCAGCAGAGGGACCGGGACAGCTAACTATGGCTACACCTTC
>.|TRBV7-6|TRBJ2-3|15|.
CASSLAAALTDTQYF
TGTGCCAGCAGCTTAGCGGCGGCTCTCACAGATACGCAGTATTTT
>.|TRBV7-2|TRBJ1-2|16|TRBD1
CASSLSQDRGNYGYTF
TGTGCCAGCAGCTTATCCCAAGACAGGGGAAACTATGGCTACACCTTC
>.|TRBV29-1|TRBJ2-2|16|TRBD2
CSVGGTSYHSTGELFF
TGCAGCGTTGGGGGGACTAGTTATCATTCCACCGGGGAGCTGTTTTTT
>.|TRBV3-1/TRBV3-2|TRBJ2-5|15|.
CASSQDWRGQETQYF
TGTGCCAGCAGCCAAGATTGGAGAGGACAAGAGACCCAGTACTTC
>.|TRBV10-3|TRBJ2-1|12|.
CAISHLQDEQFF
TGTGCCATCAGTCACCTCCAGGATGAGCAGTTCTTC
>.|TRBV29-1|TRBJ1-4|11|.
CSVQKNEKLFF
TGCAGCGTCCAGAAGAATGAAAAACTGTTTTTT
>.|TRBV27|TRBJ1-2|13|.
CASSFSVSRGCTF
TGTGCCAGCAGTTTTAGCGTCTCGCGGGGGTGCACCTTC
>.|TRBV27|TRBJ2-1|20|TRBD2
CASSLTPGLAGTGGLDEQFF
TGTGCCAGCAGTTTAACCCCGGGACTAGCGGGTACTGGAGGGCTCGATGAGCAGTTCTTC
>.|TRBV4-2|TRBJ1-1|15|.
CASSQARAVNTEAFF
TGTGCCAGCAGCCAAGCACGAGCGGTGAACACTGAAGCTTTCTTT
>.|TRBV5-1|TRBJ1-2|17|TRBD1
CASSPQSTGLIHYGYTF
TGCGCCAGCAGCCCGCAGTCGACAGGGTTAATACACTATGGCTACACCTTC
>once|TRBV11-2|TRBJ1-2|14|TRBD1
CASSSGQGNYGYTF
TGTGCCAGCAGCTCTGGACAGGGGAACTATGGCTACACCTTC
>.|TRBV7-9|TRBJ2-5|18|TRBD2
CASRSSLAGDPQRETQYF
TGTGCCAGCAGGTCCAGTTTAGCGGGAGATCCCCAACGAGAGACCCAGTACTTC
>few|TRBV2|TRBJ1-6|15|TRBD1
CASSEAQGAGSPLHF
TGTGCCAGCAGTGAAGCTCAGGGGGCAGGTTCACCCCTCCACTTT
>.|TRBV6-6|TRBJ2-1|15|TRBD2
CASSSLAGAHNEQFF
TGTGCCAGCAGTTCCCTAGCGGGAGCCCACAATGAGCAGTTCTTC
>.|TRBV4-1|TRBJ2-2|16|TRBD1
CASSQETGGAGGELFF
TGCGCCAGCAGCCAAGAGACAGGGGGCGCCGGCGGGGAGCTGTTTTTT
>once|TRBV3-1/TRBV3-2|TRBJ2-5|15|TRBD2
CASSQGTSGRETQYF
TGTGCCAGCAGCCAAGGGACTAGCGGACGGGAGACCCAGTACTTC
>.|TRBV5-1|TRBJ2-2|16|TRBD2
CASSFTSGANTGELFF
TGCGCCAGCAGCTTTACTAGCGGGGCTAACACCGGGGAGCTGTTTTTT
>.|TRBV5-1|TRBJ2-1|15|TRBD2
CASSLTSGSYNEQFF
TGCGCCAGCAGCTTGACTAGCGGTTCCTACAATGAGCAGTTCTTC
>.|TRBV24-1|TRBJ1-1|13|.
CATSDTMNTEAFF
TGTGCCACCAGTGATACAATGAACACTGAAGCTTTCTTT
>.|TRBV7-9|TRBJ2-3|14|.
CASSPVEVADTQYF
TGTGCCAGCAGCCCCGTGGAGGTCGCAGATACGCAGTATTTT
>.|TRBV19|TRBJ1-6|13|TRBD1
CASSWDRQRPLHF
TGTGCCAGCTCCTGGGACAGGCAGAGACCCCTCCACTTT
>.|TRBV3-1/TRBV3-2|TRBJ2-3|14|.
CASSHGRESDTQYF
TGTGCCAGCAGCCATGGCAGGGAATCGGATACGCAGTATTTT
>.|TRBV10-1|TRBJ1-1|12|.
CASSSGGTEAFF
TGCGCCAGCAGTAGCGGCGGTACTGAAGCTTTCTTT
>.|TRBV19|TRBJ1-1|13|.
CASKEGGNTEAFF
TGTGCCAGTAAAGAGGGCGGGAACACTGAAGCTTTCTTT
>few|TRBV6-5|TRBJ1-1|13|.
CASSSGGYTEAFF
TGTGCCAGCAGTTCAGGCGGGTACACTGAAGCTTTCTTT
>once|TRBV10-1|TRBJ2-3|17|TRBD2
CASSESGSGRRADTQYF
TGCGCCAGCAGTGAGTCGGGCAGCGGGAGAAGGGCAGATACGCAGTATTTT
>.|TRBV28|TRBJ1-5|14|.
CASTPPQGFQPQHF
TGTGCCAGCACCCCTCCACAGGGATTTCAGCCCCAGCATTTT
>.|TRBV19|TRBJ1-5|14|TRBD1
CASSMWDSDQPQHF
TGTGCCAGTAGTATGTGGGACAGCGATCAGCCCCAGCATTTT
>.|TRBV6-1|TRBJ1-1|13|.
CASSENGQTEAFF
TGTGCCAGCAGTGAAAATGGACAAACTGAAGCTTTCTTT
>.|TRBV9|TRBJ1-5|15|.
CASSPTLQGFQPQHF
TGTGCCAGCAGCCCGACTCTCCAGGGGTTTCAGCCCCAGCATTTT
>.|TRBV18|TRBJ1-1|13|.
CASSVKGDTEAFF
TGTGCCAGCTCCGTAAAGGGGGACACTGAAGCTTTCTTT
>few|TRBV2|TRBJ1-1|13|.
CASSRDVNTEAFF
TGTGCCAGCAGTCGGGATGTGAACACTGAAGCTTTCTTT
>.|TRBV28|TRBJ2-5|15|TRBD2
CASSLRREARETQYF
TGTGCCAGCAGTTTACGACGGGAGGCCAGGGAGACCCAGTACTTC
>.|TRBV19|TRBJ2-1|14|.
CASSKYSAYNEQFF
TGTGCCAGTAGTAAGTATTCAGCCTACAATGAGCAGTTCTTC
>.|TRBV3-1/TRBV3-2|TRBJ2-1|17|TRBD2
CASSQPGLAGRYNEQFF
TGTGCCAGCAGCCAACCGGGACTAGCAGGACGATACAATGAGCAGTTCTTC
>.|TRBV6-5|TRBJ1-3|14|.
CASTPRGPGNTIYF
TGTGCCAGCACCCCCAGGGGACCTGGAAACACCATATATTTT
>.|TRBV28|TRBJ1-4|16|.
CASSLPLPLRGEKLFF
TGTGCCAGCAGCCTCCCCCTTCCCCTCCGGGGTGAAAAACTGTTTTTT
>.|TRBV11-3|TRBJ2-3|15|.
CASSLGAPTADTQYF
TGTGCCAGCAGCTTAGGTGCCCCTACCGCGGATACGCAGTATTTT
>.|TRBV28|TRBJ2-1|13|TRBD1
CASSLGQEVQQFF
TGTGCCAGCAGTTTAGGACAGGAGGTCCAGCAGTTCTTC
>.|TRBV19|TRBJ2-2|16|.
CATKYSRNLNTGELFF
TGTGCCACCAAATACAGCCGAAACCTGAACACCGGGGAGCTGTTTTTT
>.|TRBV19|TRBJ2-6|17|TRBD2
CASSILAGVSGANVLTF
TGTGCCAGTAGTATACTAGCGGGAGTCTCTGGGGCCAACGTCCTGACTTTC
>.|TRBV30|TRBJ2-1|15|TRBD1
CAWIRGTGVYNEQFF
TGTGCCTGGATCAGGGGGACAGGGGTCTACAATGAGCAGTTCTTC
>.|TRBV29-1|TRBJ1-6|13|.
CSVLENRNSPLHF
TGCAGCGTTCTGGAGAACCGCAATTCACCCCTCCACTTT